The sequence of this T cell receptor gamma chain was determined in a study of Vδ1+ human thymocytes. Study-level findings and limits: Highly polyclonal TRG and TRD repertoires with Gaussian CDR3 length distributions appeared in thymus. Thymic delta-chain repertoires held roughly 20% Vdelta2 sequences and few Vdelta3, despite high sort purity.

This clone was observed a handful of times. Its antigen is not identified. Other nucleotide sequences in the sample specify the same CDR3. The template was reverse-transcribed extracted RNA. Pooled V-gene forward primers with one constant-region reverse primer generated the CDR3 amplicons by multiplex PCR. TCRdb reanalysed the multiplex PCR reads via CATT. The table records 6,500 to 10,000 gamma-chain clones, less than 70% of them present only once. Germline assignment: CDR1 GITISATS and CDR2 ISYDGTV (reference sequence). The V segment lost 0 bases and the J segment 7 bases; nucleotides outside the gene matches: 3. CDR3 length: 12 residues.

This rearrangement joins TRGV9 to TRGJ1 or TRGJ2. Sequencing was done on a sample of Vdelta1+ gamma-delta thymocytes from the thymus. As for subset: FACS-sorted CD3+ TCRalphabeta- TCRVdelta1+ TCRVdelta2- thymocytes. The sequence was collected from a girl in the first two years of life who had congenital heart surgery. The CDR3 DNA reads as TGTGCCTTGTGGGAGGTGCTCTATAAGAAACTCTTT. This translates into CALWEVLYKKLF.